This TCR beta chain was recorded in a study of early T cells in non-severe SARS-CoV-2 infection. Study-wide context: With bulk RNA from unsorted whole blood as input, sequencing yielded unpaired chains. Whole-study findings and limits: There was a bias toward anti-spike CD8 responses in VDJdb matching, which missed private and CD4 specificities.

Separate cDNA molecules each had unique molecular identifiers attached to them. MiXCR, applied by TCRdb to the 5' RACE reads, yields one record per CDR3 protein. This sample has 42,000 or so distinct CDR3 sequences, with around a tenth found just once. This clonotype was picked up many times. No antigen is known for it. Germline V gene lookup returns CDR1 LNHDA and CDR2 SQIVND (reference sequence). The CDR3 is 13 amino acids. Germline trimming cut 5 bases from V and 8 bases from J; bases unmatched to any gene: 6. This sequence joins TRBV19 and TRBJ2-1, with 7 positions matching TRBD2. Sequenced: whole blood. The sequence was collected from an adult who was a healthcare worker with PCR-confirmed SARS-CoV-2 infection or an uninfected control (not recorded which). CDR3 sequence: CASSFRLADEQFF. The CDR3 nucleotides are TGTGCCAGTAGTTTCCGACTAGCCGATGAGCAGTTCTTC.